The 10 T cell receptor beta chains below were found in one sample sequenced in a study of blood T cells in healthy people across ages (dated by TCRdb to between 2014 and 2016). The library was built by means of 5' RACE. Sequencing took place on an Illumina HiSeq 2500. A second roughly 7 to 11 cycle PCR used a sample-barcoded 5' primer and a J-beta primer mix. TCRdb handled the public reads itself, with Q25 trimming in fastp and clone calling in MiXCR, and kept productive beta chains. Under each unique CDR3 protein, matching rows form one entry showing the most common genes and DNA. In this sample the table shows around 800,000 distinct CDR3 sequences, under 30% of which occur a single time. The ten largest clonotypes hold around 2.9% of the sample. These same records also appear under a second study, on T cells of mothers and their children.

Specimen: blood. The receptor source for this set is a boy younger than 18 in good health.

This clonotype was counted a few times. The chain carries TRBV28 and TRBJ2-5, with D possibly TRBD2 on 5 matching bases. The end of the DNA aligns better with TRBJ2-7, so the J call may be wrong. CDR3 length: 15 residues. Germline V gene sequence: CDR1 MDHEN, CDR2 SYDVKM. As DNA, the CDR3 is TGTGCCAGCAGTAATGCGGGCTCAAGCTCCTACGAGCAGTACTTC. This codes for CASSNAGSSSYEQYF.

This clonotype was recorded a few times. The V and J genes are TRBV11-2 and TRBJ2-5; 7 bases map to TRBD1. The DNA end is a closer match to TRBJ2-1, so the J assignment may be wrong. In germline, CDR1 is SGHAT, CDR2 FQNNGV. CDR3 size: 14 residues. The CDR3 region is CASSLVRGPQEQFF. The CDR3 coding sequence is TGTGCCAGCAGCTTAGTAAGGGGGCCCCAAGAGCAGTTCTTC.

This sequence joins TRBV27 and TRBJ1-2, with D tentatively TRBD1 (5 bases). Trimming removed 10 bases at V and 4 bases at J, with 16 bases between. The CDR3 length is 13 residues. CDR1 and CDR2 (germline): MNHEY, SMNVEV (reference sequence). The CDR3 region has the DNA TGTGCCACCAGCCAGGGCAACGGCTATGGCTACACCTTC. As protein: CATSQGNGYGYTF.

This chain connects TRBV28 to TRBJ2-4; D unresolved. The CDR3 consists of 11 residues. Trimming stripped 6 bases from V and 11 bases from J, with 11 bases between. In germline, CDR1 is MDHEN, CDR2 SYDVKM. The CDR3, as DNA: TGTGCCAGCAGAACCGGGCCTTTTCAGTACTTC. Its protein product is CASRTGPFQYF.

The chain combines TRBV20-1 with TRBJ2-3, with 7 positions matching TRBD2. The CDR3 has 16 amino acids. After removal of 2 bases from V and 2 bases from J, the junction contained 10 bases not matched to a gene. CDR1 DFQATT and CDR2 SNEGSKA come from the germline V gene (reference sequence). CDR3 nucleotides: TGCAGTGCTAGACTCCTTCTGAGCGGGGTCACAGATACGCAGTATTTT. Its protein is CSARLLLSGVTDTQYF.

The chain couples TRBV12-3 or TRBV12-4 to TRBJ1-4; 7 nucleotides line up with TRBD1. Trimming cost V 5 bases and J 7 bases; bases outside gene matches: 13. The length of the CDR3 is 16 residues. CDR3 loop: CASSLTTGVYAEKLFF. The CDR3 coding sequence is TGTGCCAGCAGTCTTACTACAGGGGTATATGCTGAAAAACTGTTTTTT.

The chain combines TRBV20-1 with TRBJ2-7; no clear D. Per the germline V gene, CDR1 is DFQATT and CDR2 is SNEGSKA (reference sequence). The ends were cut back, 6 bases at V and 5 bases at J, with 20 bases in the middle. The CDR3 sequence is 14 residues long. The CDR3 sequence is CSAYAGAAPDEQYF. The CDR3 nucleotides are TGCAGTGCCTATGCCGGAGCAGCCCCCGACGAGCAGTACTTC.

This clonotype was seen more than once but under ten times. V and J are TRBV30 and TRBJ1-5; no clear D gene. V shed 1 base and J shed 4 bases, with 8 bases lying between them. CDR3 length: 13 amino acids. CDR1 GTSNPN and CDR2 SVGIG come from the germline V gene (reference sequence). CDR3 sequence reads: CAWSGADNQPQHF. DNA for the CDR3: TGTGCCTGGAGTGGGGCAGATAATCAGCCCCAGCATTTT.

The gene calls are TRBV5-1 and TRBJ1-2; TRBD1 aligns across 8 bases. The V segment lost 4 bases and the J segment 7 bases; nucleotides outside the gene matches: 9. Germline CDR1 is SGHRS and CDR2 is YFSETQ. CDR3 length: 14 residues. The CDR3 DNA follows: TGCGCCAGCAGCCCGGGACAGGCTGGCGGTGGCTACACCTTC. It encodes CASSPGQAGGGYTF.

This clonotype has a handful of counts. One end of the junction is discordant with germline, which a read error may explain. V is TRBV29-1 and J is TRBJ2-3; 13 nucleotides line up with TRBD2. The CDR3 spans 15 residues. Germline CDR1 is SQVTM and CDR2 is ANQGSEA. CDR3 nucleotides: TGCAGCGTTTTAGGACTAGCGGGGGCCCTTGTTACGCAATATTTT. As protein: CSVLGLAGALVTQYF.